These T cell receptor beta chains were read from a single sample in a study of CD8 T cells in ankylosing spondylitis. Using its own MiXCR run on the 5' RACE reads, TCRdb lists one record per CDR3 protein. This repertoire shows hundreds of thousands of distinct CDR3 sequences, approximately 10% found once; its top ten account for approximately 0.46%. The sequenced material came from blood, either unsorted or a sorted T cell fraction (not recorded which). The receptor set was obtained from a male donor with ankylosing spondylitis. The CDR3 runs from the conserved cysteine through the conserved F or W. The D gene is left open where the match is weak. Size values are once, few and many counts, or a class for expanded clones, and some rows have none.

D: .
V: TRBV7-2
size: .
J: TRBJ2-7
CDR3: CASSRRQRWYEQYF
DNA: TGTGCCAGCAGCCGACGGCAGCGGTGGTACGAGCAGTACTTC

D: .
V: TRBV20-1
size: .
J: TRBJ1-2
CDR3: CSARGDTNYGYTF
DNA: TGCAGTGCTAGAGGTGACACAAACTATGGCTACACCTTC

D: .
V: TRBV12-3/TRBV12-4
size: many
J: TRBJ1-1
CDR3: CATQTRREHTEAFF
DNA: TGTGCCACCCAAACGCGGAGGGAACACACTGAAGCTTTCTTT

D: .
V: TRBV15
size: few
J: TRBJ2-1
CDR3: CATSRDPSGGYNEQFF
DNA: TGTGCCACCAGCAGAGATCCCAGCGGCGGGTACAATGAGCAGTTCTTC

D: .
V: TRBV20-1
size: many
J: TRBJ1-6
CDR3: CSARGSYNSPLHF
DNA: TGCAGCGCTCGGGGCTCCTATAATTCACCCCTCCACTTT

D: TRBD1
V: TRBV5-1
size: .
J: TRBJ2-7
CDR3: CASSLTGENEQYF
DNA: TGCGCCAGCAGTCTGACAGGGGAAAACGAGCAGTACTTC

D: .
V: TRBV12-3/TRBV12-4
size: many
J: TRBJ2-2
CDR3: CASTLSRTNTGELFF
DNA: TGTGCCAGCACTCTTAGCCGGACGAACACCGGGGAGCTGTTTTTT

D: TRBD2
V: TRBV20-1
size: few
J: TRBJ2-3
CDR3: CSARSQRGRTDTQYF
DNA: TGCAGTGCTAGAAGCCAGCGGGGGAGGACAGATACGCAGTATTTT

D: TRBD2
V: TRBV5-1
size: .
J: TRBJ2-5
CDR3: CASSRTSGTQETQYF
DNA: TGCGCCAGCAGCCGGACTAGCGGAACCCAAGAGACCCAGTACTTC

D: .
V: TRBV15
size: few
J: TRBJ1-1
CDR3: CATSRKLQGNTEAFF
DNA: TGTGCCACCAGCAGGAAACTACAGGGGAACACTGAAGCTTTCTTT

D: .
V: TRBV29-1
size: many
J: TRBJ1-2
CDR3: CSVLQGNYGYTF
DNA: TGCAGCGTCCTCCAGGGTAACTATGGCTACACCTTC

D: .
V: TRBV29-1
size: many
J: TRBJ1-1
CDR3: CSVESDSDEAFF
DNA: TGCAGCGTTGAATCCGACAGCGATGAAGCTTTCTTT

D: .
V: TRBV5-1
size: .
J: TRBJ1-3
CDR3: CASSPDFAPIYF
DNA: TGCGCCAGCAGCCCCGACTTCGCACCCATATATTTT

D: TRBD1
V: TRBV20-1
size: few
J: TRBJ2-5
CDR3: CSAGTGPGETQYF
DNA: TGCAGTGCTGGGACAGGGCCAGGGGAGACCCAGTACTTC

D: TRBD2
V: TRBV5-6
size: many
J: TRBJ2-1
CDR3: CASSLLAYNEQFF
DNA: TGTGCCAGCAGCCTACTAGCGTACAATGAGCAGTTCTTC

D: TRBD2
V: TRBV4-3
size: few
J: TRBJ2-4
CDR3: CASSQGLAEAKNIQYF
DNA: TGCGCCAGCAGCCAAGGACTAGCCGAAGCCAAAAACATTCAGTACTTC

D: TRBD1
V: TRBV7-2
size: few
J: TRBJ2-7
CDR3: CASSLGGGRMGDEQYF
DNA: TGTGCCAGCAGCTTAGGAGGGGGCAGGATGGGAGACGAGCAGTACTTC

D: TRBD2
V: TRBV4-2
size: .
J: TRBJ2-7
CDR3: CASSQGLLAGSEQYF
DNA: TGTGCCAGCAGCCAAGGTCTTCTAGCGGGAAGCGAGCAGTACTTC

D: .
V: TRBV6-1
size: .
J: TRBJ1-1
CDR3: CASSDPRASEAFF
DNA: TGTGCCAGCAGTGACCCCAGGGCGAGTGAAGCTTTCTTT

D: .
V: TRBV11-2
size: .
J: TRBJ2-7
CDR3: CASSPGWDEQYF
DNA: TGTGCCAGCAGCCCCGGGTGGGACGAGCAGTACTTC

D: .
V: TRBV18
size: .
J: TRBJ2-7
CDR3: CASSPGLNLLGEQYF
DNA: TGTGCCAGCTCACCGGGACTTAACCTCCTAGGCGAGCAGTACTTC

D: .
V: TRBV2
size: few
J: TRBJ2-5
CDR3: CASSEERGPATQYF
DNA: TGTGCCAGCAGTGAAGAGAGAGGGCCGGCGACCCAGTACTTC

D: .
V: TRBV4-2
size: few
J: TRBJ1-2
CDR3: CASGRSTGGAWDYGYTF
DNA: TGTGCCAGCGGGCGCTCTACCGGGGGAGCGTGGGACTATGGCTACACCTTC

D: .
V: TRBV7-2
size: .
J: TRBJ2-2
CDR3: CASWGISGGELFF
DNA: TGTGCCAGCTGGGGGATCTCGGGCGGGGAGCTGTTTTTT

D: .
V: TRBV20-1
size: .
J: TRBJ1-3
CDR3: CSADRGPSGNTIYF
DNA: TGCAGTGCTGACAGAGGGCCCTCTGGAAACACCATATATTTT

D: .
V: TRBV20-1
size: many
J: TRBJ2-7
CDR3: CSASTAEQYF
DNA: TGCAGTGCTAGTACAGCCGAGCAGTACTTC

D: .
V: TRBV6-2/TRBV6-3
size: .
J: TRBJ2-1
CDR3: CASTLPYSGRVQFF
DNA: TGTGCCAGCACCCTCCCCTATTCCGGCAGGGTGCAGTTCTTC

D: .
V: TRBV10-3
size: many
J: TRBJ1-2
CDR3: CATVDRVNYGYTF
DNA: TGTGCCACCGTGGACAGAGTAAACTATGGCTACACCTTC

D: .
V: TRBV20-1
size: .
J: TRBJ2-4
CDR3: CSAAGPPPENIQHF
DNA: TGCAGTGCTGCCGGGCCCCCTCCCGAGAACATTCAGCACTTC